These T cell receptor beta chains were read from a single sample in a study of regulatory T cells in long-lasting Graves disease. TCRdb called the multiplex PCR reads again in MiXCR, with one record for every CDR3 protein. In the table there are about 460,000 distinct CDR3 sequences, 22% of which are singletons. Sequenced here: peripheral blood mononuclear cells (PBMCs), sampled when the disease was refractory, from a patient treated with antithyroid drugs. The source of these receptors is a female donor with Graves disease. CDR3s include the opening cysteine and the closing phenylalanine or tryptophan. The D gene is left open where the match is weak. The listing skips clone size in some rows; elsewhere it reads once, few, many or a size class.

j_gene: TRBJ2-7
abundance: .
d_gene: .
v_gene: TRBV7-9
len: 18
CDR3nt: TGTGCCAGCAGCTTAGGCCTTTTAGTGGGGCCAAGGTCGACCGAGCAGTACTTC
CDR3aa: CASSLGLLVGPRSTEQYF

j_gene: TRBJ2-3
abundance: .
d_gene: TRBD1
v_gene: TRBV5-1
len: 15
CDR3nt: TGCGCCAGCAGCTTAGATTCAGGGGGCATGGATACGCAGTATTTT
CDR3aa: CASSLDSGGMDTQYF

j_gene: TRBJ1-1
abundance: few
d_gene: .
v_gene: TRBV7-9
len: 15
CDR3nt: TGTGCCAGCAGCTTGGGTGAAAGTGCGAACACTGAAGCTTTCTTT
CDR3aa: CASSLGESANTEAFF

j_gene: TRBJ2-7
abundance: few
d_gene: .
v_gene: TRBV11-3
len: 15
CDR3nt: TGTGCCAGCAGCTTAGATGTTGGGGGCGCGGACGAGCAGTACTTC
CDR3aa: CASSLDVGGADEQYF

j_gene: TRBJ2-2
abundance: many
d_gene: TRBD2
v_gene: TRBV11-3
len: 15
CDR3nt: TGTGCCAGCAGAGTCGTAGCGGGCCGTACCGGGGAGCTGTTTTTT
CDR3aa: CASRVVAGRTGELFF

j_gene: TRBJ2-3
abundance: once
d_gene: .
v_gene: TRBV6-1
len: 16
CDR3nt: TGTGCCAGCAGAGCTGGGAACAGTCAGAGCACAGATACGCAGTATTTT
CDR3aa: CASRAGNSQSTDTQYF

j_gene: TRBJ2-7
abundance: .
d_gene: TRBD2
v_gene: TRBV19
len: 16
CDR3nt: TGTGCCAGTAGTATATACGGACTAGCGGGAGCCTACGAGCAGTACTTC
CDR3aa: CASSIYGLAGAYEQYF

j_gene: TRBJ2-7
abundance: many
d_gene: .
v_gene: TRBV13
len: 14
CDR3nt: TGTGCCAGCAGCGGCCGGCTTGGGCCGGGAGAGCAGTACTTC
CDR3aa: CASSGRLGPGEQYF

j_gene: TRBJ2-1
abundance: .
d_gene: .
v_gene: TRBV28
len: 12
CDR3nt: TGTGCCAGCAGGTCGGACAGCCTGTCTCTGTTCTTC
CDR3aa: CASRSDSLSLFF

j_gene: TRBJ2-7
abundance: few
d_gene: TRBD2
v_gene: TRBV27
len: 15
CDR3nt: TGTGCCAGCAGTCCCCGTCCCGGGACTAATTACGAGCAGTACTTC
CDR3aa: CASSPRPGTNYEQYF

j_gene: TRBJ1-2
abundance: many
d_gene: .
v_gene: TRBV20-1
len: 13
CDR3nt: TGCAGTGCTAGCATCCAGGGGTTCTATGGCTACACCTTC
CDR3aa: CSASIQGFYGYTF

j_gene: TRBJ1-6
abundance: .
d_gene: .
v_gene: TRBV7-2
len: 14
CDR3nt: TGTGCCAGCAGTGACTGGGGTCGGGGTTCACCCCTCCACTTT
CDR3aa: CASSDWGRGSPLHF

j_gene: TRBJ1-6
abundance: many
d_gene: TRBD1
v_gene: TRBV6-1
len: 19
CDR3nt: TGTGCCAGCAGGCTCCCCTCCGGGACAGGGGGCTTCGGACAATCACCCCTCCACTTT
CDR3aa: CASRLPSGTGGFGQSPLHF

j_gene: TRBJ2-3
abundance: few
d_gene: .
v_gene: TRBV28
len: 14
CDR3nt: TGTGCCAGCAGTTTAAGAAAAGGTGGCGATACGCAGTATTTT
CDR3aa: CASSLRKGGDTQYF

j_gene: TRBJ1-2
abundance: many
d_gene: .
v_gene: TRBV6-5
len: 18
CDR3nt: TGTGCCAGCAGTTACATAGGCACGGACAGCCGGTTTGCCTATGGCTACACCTTC
CDR3aa: CASSYIGTDSRFAYGYTF

j_gene: TRBJ1-1
abundance: many
d_gene: .
v_gene: TRBV7-3
len: 14
CDR3nt: TGTGCCAGCAGCTTAACGAGGTTAAACACTGAAGCTTTCTTT
CDR3aa: CASSLTRLNTEAFF

j_gene: TRBJ2-7
abundance: many
d_gene: TRBD2
v_gene: TRBV7-2
len: 15
CDR3nt: TGTGCCAGCAGCTTAGTAAGACTAGCGTCCCACGAGCAGTACTTC
CDR3aa: CASSLVRLASHEQYF

j_gene: TRBJ1-5
abundance: .
d_gene: .
v_gene: TRBV25-1
len: 15
CDR3nt: TGTGCCAGCCCGGGGGGGCAGGGTCACAATCAGCCCCAGCATTTT
CDR3aa: CASPGGQGHNQPQHF